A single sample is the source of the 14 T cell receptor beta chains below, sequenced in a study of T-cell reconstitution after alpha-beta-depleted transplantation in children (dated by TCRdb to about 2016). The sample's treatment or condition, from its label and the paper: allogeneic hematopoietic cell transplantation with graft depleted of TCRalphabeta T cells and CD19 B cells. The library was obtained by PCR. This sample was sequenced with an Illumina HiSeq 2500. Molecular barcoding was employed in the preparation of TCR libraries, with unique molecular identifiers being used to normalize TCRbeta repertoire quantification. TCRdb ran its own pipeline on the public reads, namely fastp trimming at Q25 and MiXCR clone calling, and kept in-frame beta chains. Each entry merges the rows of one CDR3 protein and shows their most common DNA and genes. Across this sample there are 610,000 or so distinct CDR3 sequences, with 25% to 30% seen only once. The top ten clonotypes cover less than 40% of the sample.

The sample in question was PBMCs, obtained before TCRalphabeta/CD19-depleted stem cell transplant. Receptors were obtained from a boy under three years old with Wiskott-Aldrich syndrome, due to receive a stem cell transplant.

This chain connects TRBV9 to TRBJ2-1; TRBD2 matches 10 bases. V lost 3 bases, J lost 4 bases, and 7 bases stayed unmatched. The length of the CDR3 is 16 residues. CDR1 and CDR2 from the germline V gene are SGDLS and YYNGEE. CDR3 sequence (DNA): TGTGCCAGCAGCGCCACCTCTAGCGGGGGTTACAATGAGCAGTTCTTC. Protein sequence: CASSATSSGGYNEQFF.

This CDR3 reads CASSGTSSNEQFF. The CDR3 DNA sequence: TGTGCCTCCTCCGGGACTAGCAGCAATGAGCAGTTCTTC. The chain combines TRBV4-2 with TRBJ2-1; 9 nucleotides align to TRBD2. Germline loops: CDR1 LGHNA, CDR2 YNFKEQ. The CDR3 spans 13 residues. V trimming: 11 bases; J trimming: 6 bases; junction bases outside the gene matches: 8.

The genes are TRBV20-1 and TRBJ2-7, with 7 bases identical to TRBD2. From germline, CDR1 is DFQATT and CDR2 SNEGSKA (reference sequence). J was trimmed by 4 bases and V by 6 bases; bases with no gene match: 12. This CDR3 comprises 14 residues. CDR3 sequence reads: CSAPRAGDVYEQYF. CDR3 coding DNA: TGCAGTGCCCCCCGCGCGGGAGATGTTTACGAGCAGTACTTC.

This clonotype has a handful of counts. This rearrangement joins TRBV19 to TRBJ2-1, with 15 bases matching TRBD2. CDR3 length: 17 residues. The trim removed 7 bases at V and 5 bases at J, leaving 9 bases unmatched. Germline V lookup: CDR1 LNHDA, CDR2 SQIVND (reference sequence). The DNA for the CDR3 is TGTGCCAGTACCAGAGGACTAGCGGGAGGGCCGAACAATGAGCAGTTCTTC. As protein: CASTRGLAGGPNNEQFF.

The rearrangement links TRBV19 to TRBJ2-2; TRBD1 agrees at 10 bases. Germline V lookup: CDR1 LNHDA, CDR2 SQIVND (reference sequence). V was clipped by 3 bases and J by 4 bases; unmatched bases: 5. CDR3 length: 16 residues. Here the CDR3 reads CASSIMGQGFTGELFF. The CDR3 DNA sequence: TGTGCCAGTAGTATTATGGGACAGGGGTTCACCGGGGAGCTGTTTTTT.

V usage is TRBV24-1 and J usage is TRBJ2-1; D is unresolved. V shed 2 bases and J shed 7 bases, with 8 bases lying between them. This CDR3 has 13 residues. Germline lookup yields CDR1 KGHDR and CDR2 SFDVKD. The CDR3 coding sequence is TGTGCCACCAGTGATTATAAGTTGAATGAGCAGTTCTTC. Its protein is CATSDYKLNEQFF.

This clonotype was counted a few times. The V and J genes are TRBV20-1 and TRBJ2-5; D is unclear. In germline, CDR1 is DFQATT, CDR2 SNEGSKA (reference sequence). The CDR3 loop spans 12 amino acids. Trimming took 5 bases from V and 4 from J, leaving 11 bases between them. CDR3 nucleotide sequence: TGCAGTGCTCACCCCGACGGAGAGACCCAGTACTTC. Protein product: CSAHPDGETQYF.

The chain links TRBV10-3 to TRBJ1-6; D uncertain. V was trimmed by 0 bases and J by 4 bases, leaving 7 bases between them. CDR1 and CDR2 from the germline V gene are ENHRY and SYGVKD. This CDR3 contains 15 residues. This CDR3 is CAISESSGYNSPLHF. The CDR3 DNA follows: TGTGCCATCAGTGAGTCGTCAGGTTATAATTCACCCCTCCACTTT.

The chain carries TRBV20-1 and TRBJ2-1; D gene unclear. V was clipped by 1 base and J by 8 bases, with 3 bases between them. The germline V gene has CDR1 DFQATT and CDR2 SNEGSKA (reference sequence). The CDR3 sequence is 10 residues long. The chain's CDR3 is CSARAYEQFF. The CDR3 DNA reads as TGCAGTGCTAGAGCCTATGAGCAGTTCTTC.

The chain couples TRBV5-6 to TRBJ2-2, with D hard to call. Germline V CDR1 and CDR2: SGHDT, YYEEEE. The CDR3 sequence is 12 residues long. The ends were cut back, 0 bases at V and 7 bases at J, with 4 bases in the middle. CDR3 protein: CASSLGHGELFF. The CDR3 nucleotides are TGTGCCAGCAGCTTGGGACACGGGGAGCTGTTTTTT.

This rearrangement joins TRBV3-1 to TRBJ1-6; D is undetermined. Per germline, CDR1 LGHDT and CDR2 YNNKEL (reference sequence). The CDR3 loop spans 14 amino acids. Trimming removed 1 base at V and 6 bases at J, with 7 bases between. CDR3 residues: CASSQGEPNSPLHF. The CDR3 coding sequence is TGTGCCAGCAGCCAAGGGGAACCTAATTCACCCCTCCACTTT. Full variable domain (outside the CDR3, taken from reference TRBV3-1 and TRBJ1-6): DTAVSQTPKYLVTQMGNDKSIKCEQNLGHDTMYWYKQDSKKFLKIMFSYNNKELIINETVPNRFSPKSPDKAHLNLHINSLELGDSAVYFCASSQGEPNSPLHFGNGTRLTVT.

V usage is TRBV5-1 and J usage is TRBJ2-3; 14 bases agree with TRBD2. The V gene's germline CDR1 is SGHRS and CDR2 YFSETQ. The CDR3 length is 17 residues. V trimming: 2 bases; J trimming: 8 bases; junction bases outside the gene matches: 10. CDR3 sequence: CASSFPGTSGSWGTQYF. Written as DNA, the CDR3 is TGCGCCAGCAGCTTCCCCGGGACTAGCGGGAGTTGGGGTACGCAGTATTTT.

The CDR3 region has the DNA TGTGCCACCAGCAGAGATGCGCCAGATACGCAGTATTTT. It specifies CATSRDAPDTQYF. The V call is TRBV15, the J call TRBJ2-3; D call uncertain. Germline V gives CDR1 LNHNV, CDR2 YYDKDF (reference sequence). Trimming removed 0 bases at V and 4 bases at J, with 5 bases between. The CDR3 runs to 13 residues.

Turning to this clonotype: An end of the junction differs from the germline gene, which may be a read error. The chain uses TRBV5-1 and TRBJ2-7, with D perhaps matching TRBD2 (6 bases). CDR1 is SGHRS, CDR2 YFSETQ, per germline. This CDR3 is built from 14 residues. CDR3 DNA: TGTGCCAGCAGTTTTAGCGGAGCTTCCTACGAGCAGTACTTC. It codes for CASSFSGASYEQYF. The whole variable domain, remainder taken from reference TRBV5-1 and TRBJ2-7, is KAGVTQTPRYLIKTRGQQVTLSCSPISGHRSVSWYQQTPGQGLQFLFEYFSETQRNKGNFPGRFSGRQFSNSRSEMNVSTLELGDSALYLCASSFSGASYEQYFGPGTRLTVT.